The 29 T cell receptor beta chains in this list originate from one sample, sequenced in a study of long-term antiretroviral therapy in people with HIV. The assay used was immunoSEQ (version v3.0), run at survey level. Generated by immunoSEQ multiplex PCR, the TCRdb table keeps only in-frame clones and is missing some. The sample lists approximately 24,000 clones; more than 65% were seen once. Material: unsorted PBMCs, obtained 1.1 years before starting antiretroviral therapy. These receptors all stem from a woman in her 30s with HIV.

V usage is TRBV11-2 and J usage is TRBJ2-7; 10 bases line up with TRBD1. The V gene's germline CDR1 is SGHAT and CDR2 FQNNGV. The CDR3 runs 18 residues. V was clipped by 5 bases and J by 0 bases; unmatched bases: 13. CDR3 sequence reads: CASSARDRGSSFSYEQYV. The CDR3 DNA reads as TGTGCCAGCAGCGCACGGGACAGGGGTTCATCCTTCTCCTACGAGCAGTACGTC.

The chain carries TRBV4-2 and TRBJ1-2, with 9 bases that match TRBD1. The CDR3 contains 17 residues. With 4 bases clipped from V and 4 bases from J, the junction kept 13 bases outside the gene matches. Per germline, CDR1 LGHNA and CDR2 YNFKEQ. DNA for the CDR3: TGTGCCAGCAGCCCCCCCCAACGGACAGGGGTTGCCTATGGCTACACCTTC. This codes for CASSPPQRTGVAYGYTF.

V gene TRBV13 combines with J gene TRBJ1-2; tentatively, D is TRBD1 (5 bases). Trimming removed 1 base from V and 2 bases from J, with 11 bases in between. Germline V gene sequence: CDR1 PRHDT, CDR2 FYEKMQ (reference sequence). This CDR3 has 15 residues. The DNA for the CDR3 is TGTGCCAGCAGCTTAGCCAGGGCGGCGAACTATGGCTACACCTTC. It translates to CASSLARAANYGYTF.

The chain couples TRBV5-4 to TRBJ2-1; possible D gene TRBD2, 5 bases. Germline V CDR1 and CDR2: SGHNT, YYREEE (reference sequence). The CDR3 runs 16 residues. The V gene lost 4 bases and the J gene lost 6 bases, with 20 bases spanning the gap. CDR3 loop: CASSLDLATESNEQFF. The CDR3 nucleotides read TGTGCCAGCAGCCTTGACCTAGCAACCGAGAGCAATGAGCAGTTCTTC.

The V call is TRBV4-1, the J call TRBJ1-2; 8 bases line up with TRBD1. CDR1 MGHRA and CDR2 YSYEKL come from the germline V gene. The CDR3 extends over 15 amino acids. The V and J ends lost 3 bases and 8 bases, in that order; junction bases with no gene match: 11. CDR3 protein: CASSQDTGTGDGYTF. The CDR3 nucleotides read TGCGCCAGCAGCCAGGATACCGGGACAGGTGACGGCTACACCTTC.

The DNA for the CDR3 is TGTGCCAGCAGTTACCTGGACAGGGGTTACGAGCAGTACTTC. It specifies CASSYLDRGYEQYF. The chain combines TRBV6-6 with TRBJ2-7; 9 positions match TRBD1. From germline, CDR1 is MNHNY and CDR2 SVGAGI (reference sequence). The CDR3 loop spans 14 amino acids. The J segment lost 4 bases and the V segment lost 2 bases, leaving 3 bases of the junction unmatched.

The V call is TRBV27, the J call TRBJ1-1, with 8 bases lining up with TRBD1. V shed 4 bases and J 7 bases; nucleotides not matched to a gene: 11. There are 15 residues in the CDR3. Germline values: CDR1 MNHEY, CDR2 SMNVEV (reference sequence). Here the CDR3 reads CASSYLAGTGNEAFF. The CDR3 coding sequence is TGTGCCAGCAGTTATTTGGCCGGGACAGGTAATGAAGCTTTCTTT.

The gene calls are TRBV6-1 and TRBJ2-7; D might be TRBD2 (5 bases). CDR1 MNHNS and CDR2 SASEGT come from the germline V gene. The germline V and J ends were trimmed by 8 bases and 7 bases, with 9 bases remaining between them. CDR3 length: 10 amino acids. Here the CDR3 reads CASREREQYF. DNA of the CDR3: TGTGCCAGCCGGGAAAGGGAGCAGTACTTC.

The chain has TRBV27 and TRBJ1-5; D ambiguous. In germline, CDR1 is MNHEY, CDR2 SMNVEV (reference sequence). The length of the CDR3 is 13 residues. Trimming removed 3 bases from V and 0 bases from J, with 3 bases in between. The CDR3 reads CASSFSSNQPQHF. CDR3 in DNA: TGTGCCAGCAGTTTTTCTAGCAATCAGCCCCAGCATTTT.

The chain carries TRBV10-3 and TRBJ2-5; D may be TRBD1 (6 bases). This CDR3 is built from 15 residues. V gave up 6 bases and J gave up 4 bases, with 18 bases separating them. The germline V gene has CDR1 ENHRY and CDR2 SYGVKD. For the CDR3, the DNA is TGTGCCATCAGCTTAAGACAGGATTCGGGAGAGACCCAGTACTTC. Translation gives CAISLRQDSGETQYF.

The chain has TRBV6-1 and TRBJ1-2; D might be TRBD1 (5 bases). This CDR3 spans 13 amino acids. Germline CDR1 and CDR2: MNHNS and SASEGT. V was pared by 8 bases and J by 8 bases, with 18 bases between. CDR3 amino acids: CASQQAGFRGYTF. As DNA, the CDR3 is TGTGCCAGCCAACAGGCAGGGTTTCGAGGCTACACCTTC.

The chain links TRBV11-2 to TRBJ2-3, with D uncertain. The CDR3 runs 14 residues. Deletions cut 6 bases from V and 2 bases from J, with 12 bases between. Germline V gene data show CDR1 as SGHAT and CDR2 as FQNNGV. The CDR3 sequence is CASSPGPYTDTQYF. The CDR3 DNA reads as TGTGCCAGCAGTCCCGGGCCCTACACAGATACGCAGTATTTT.

The sample holds a few counts of this clone. J is TRBJ1-5 and V is TRBV4-2; TRBD1 might be the D (5 bases). Between the trimmed V and J ends, which lost 3 bases and 5 bases, there was a span of 14 bases. CDR1 is LGHNA, CDR2 YNFKEQ, per germline. The CDR3 totals 15 residues. The CDR3 sequence: CASSHHRQSDQPQHF. CDR3 DNA: TGTGCCAGCAGCCACCATAGACAGTCCGATCAGCCCCAGCATTTT.

The rearrangement joins TRBV7-3 to TRBJ2-5; 7 bases fit TRBD1. The germline gives CDR1 SGHTA, CDR2 FQGTGA. The trim removed 1 base at V and 4 bases at J, leaving 6 bases unmatched. This CDR3 is 15 amino acids long. The CDR3 loop is CASSLNSGGRETQYF. The CDR3 region has the DNA TGTGCCAGCAGCTTAAATTCAGGGGGACGAGAGACCCAGTACTTC.

This clone was detected a few times. This chain links TRBV19 with TRBJ2-7; possible D gene TRBD2, 5 bases. Germline CDR1 reads LNHDA; CDR2 reads SQIVND (reference sequence). The CDR3 spans 13 residues. Trimming left V 1 base short and J 7 bases short, with 11 bases between. Here the CDR3 DNA reads TGTGCCAGTAGTATAGGGCCACGGAGGGAGCAGTACTTC. Residues: CASSIGPRREQYF.

V gene TRBV18 combines with J gene TRBJ2-7; D gene ambiguous. V shed 0 bases and J shed 4 bases, with 7 bases lying between them. Germline loops: CDR1 KGHSH, CDR2 LQKENI. The CDR3 runs to 13 residues. The CDR3 nucleotides read TGTGCCAGCTCACCACCGCCTCTATACGAGCAGTACGTC. This codes for CASSPPPLYEQYV.

This chain connects TRBV5-1 to TRBJ1-1; possibly TRBD1 for D (6 bases). The CDR3 totals 15 residues. Trimming took 1 base from V and 6 from J, leaving 16 bases between them. Germline V gene sequence: CDR1 SGHRS, CDR2 YFSETQ. CDR3 region: CASSLYTGRTAEAFF. In nucleotides, the CDR3 is TGCGCCAGCAGCTTGTACACAGGGAGAACGGCTGAAGCTTTCTTT.

V and J are TRBV7-6 and TRBJ1-3; 7 nucleotides match TRBD1. CDR1 SGHVS and CDR2 FNYEAQ come from the germline V gene. V lost 5 bases, J lost 3 bases, and 16 bases stayed unmatched. This CDR3 has 18 amino acids. CDR3 sequence reads: CASSIGTAGTGGGNTIYF. For the CDR3, the DNA is TGTGCCAGCAGCATCGGGACAGCCGGGACCGGGGGTGGAAACACCATATATTTT.

This clone was counted between two and nine times. The chain links TRBV30 to TRBJ1-2; D possibly corresponds to TRBD1 (5 bases). The CDR3 totals 11 residues. CDR1 and CDR2 from the germline V gene are GTSNPN and SVGIG (reference sequence). With 3 bases removed from V and 7 bases from J, the gap between germline ends came to 9 bases. CDR3 amino acids: CAWSGTAGYTF. In DNA, the CDR3 is TGTGCCTGGAGCGGGACTGCTGGCTACACCTTC.

This rearrangement joins TRBV29-1 to TRBJ2-5; D is unresolved. The CDR3 sequence is 16 residues long. Germline assignment: CDR1 SQVTM and CDR2 ANQGSEA. The ends were cut back, 8 bases at V and 3 bases at J, with 25 bases in the middle. Here the CDR3 reads CSPGLTDGEREETQYF. The CDR3 DNA is TGCAGCCCCGGATTGACGGATGGCGAACGGGAAGAGACCCAGTACTTC.

This sequence joins TRBV5-5 and TRBJ1-1; D possibly corresponds to TRBD1 (6 bases). The V gene's germline CDR1 is SGHKS and CDR2 YYEKEE (reference sequence). The V and J ends lost 0 bases and 2 bases respectively, with 11 bases between them. CDR3 length: 15 residues. As DNA, the CDR3 is TGTGCCAGCAGCTTGGCCGGGACACTTAACACTGAAGCTTTCTTT. Its protein product is CASSLAGTLNTEAFF. Based on the CDR3 plus reference TRBV5-5 and TRBJ1-1, the full variable domain is DAGVTQSPTHLIKTRGQQVTLRCSPISGHKSVSWYQQVLGQGPQFIFQYYEKEERGRGNFPDRFSARQFPNYSSELNVNALLLGDSALYLCASSLAGTLNTEAFFGQGTRLTVV.

This clone was detected only once. This rearrangement joins TRBV5-6 to TRBJ1-5; D might be TRBD1 (5 bases). This CDR3 has 18 residues. Germline loops: CDR1 SGHDT, CDR2 YYEEEE. V lost 1 base to trimming and J lost 0 bases, with 17 bases between them. CDR3 DNA: TGTGCCAGCAGCTTGCCCGGCAGCCGGGACTATAGCAATCAGCCCCAGCATTTT. It yields the protein CASSLPGSRDYSNQPQHF. Full variable domain (missing parts from reference TRBV5-6 and TRBJ1-5): DAGVTQSPTHLIKTRGQQVTLRCSPKSGHDTVSWYQQALGQGPQFIFQYYEEEERQRGNFPDRFSGHQFPNYSSELNVNALLLGDSALYLCASSLPGSRDYSNQPQHFGDGTRLSIL.

J is TRBJ2-3 and V is TRBV5-1, with 7 positions matching TRBD2. The CDR3 has 15 residues. The germline V gene has CDR1 SGHRS and CDR2 YFSETQ. J gave up 5 bases and V 0 bases, and 6 bases lay outside the gene matches. CDR3 in DNA: TGCGCCAGCAGCTTGGACGGCGGGGGTGGAGATACGCAGTATTTT. It encodes CASSLDGGGGDTQYF.

The chain combines TRBV11-2 with TRBJ1-3; D unresolved. The CDR3 contains 17 residues. Germline assignment: CDR1 SGHAT and CDR2 FQNNGV. Trimming shortened V by 0 bases and J by 4 bases, and 16 bases separated the two germline ends. Written as DNA, the CDR3 is TGTGCCAGCAGCTTAGAAAAGGTGGGCACCTTCGGAAACACCATATATTTT. The encoded protein is CASSLEKVGTFGNTIYF.

The V gene is TRBV27, the J gene TRBJ1-1; 7 positions match TRBD1. V was pared by 6 bases and J by 3 bases, with 10 bases of the junction left unmatched. The CDR3 consists of 15 residues. Germline CDR1 reads MNHEY; CDR2 reads SMNVEV (reference sequence). CDR3: CASRTNRGTDTEAFF. The CDR3 nucleotides read TGTGCCAGCAGGACCAACAGGGGAACGGACACTGAAGCTTTCTTT.

This chain joins TRBV18 and TRBJ2-5; D is uncertain. CDR1 is KGHSH, CDR2 LQKENI, per germline. Trimming took 5 bases from V and 5 from J, leaving 12 bases between them. The CDR3 spans 13 residues. CDR3 sequence reads: CASSIEQFETQYF. In DNA, the CDR3 is TGTGCCAGCTCAATCGAGCAGTTCGAGACCCAGTACTTC.

This clone was seen only a few times. This sequence joins TRBV6-1 and TRBJ2-3; D call uncertain. CDR3 length: 16 amino acids. The germline V and J ends were trimmed by 3 bases and 5 bases, with 18 bases remaining between them. Germline-derived CDR1 and CDR2 are MNHNS and SASEGT. The CDR3 nucleotides are TGTGCCAGCAGTGAGAATCCCCTTAGAGCCAAAGATACGCAGTATTTT. It translates to CASSENPLRAKDTQYF.

The chain employs TRBV7-9 and TRBJ1-6, with D possibly being TRBD1 (5 bases). Germline CDR1 and CDR2: SEHNR and FQNEAQ (reference sequence). Trimming removed 5 bases from V and 7 bases from J, with 9 bases in between. CDR3 length: 13 residues. CDR3 coding DNA: TGTGCCAGCAGCCCCCCAGGGAATTCACCCCTCCACTTT. Amino acids: CASSPPGNSPLHF.

The rearrangement links TRBV6-5 to TRBJ2-3; D not certain. Germline CDR1 and CDR2: MNHEY and SVGAGI. Trimming removed 0 bases from V and 2 bases from J, with 12 bases in between. This CDR3 has 16 residues. This chain's CDR3 is CASSYSSYSITDTQYF. DNA of the CDR3: TGTGCCAGCAGTTACTCTAGTTACTCGATCACAGATACGCAGTATTTT.